This T cell receptor beta chain was captured by sequencing in a study of blood T cell repertoires in COVID-19. Study background: Italy, Spain and the United States were the sources of the convalescent and acute COVID-19 samples.

The CDR3 totals 13 residues. Germline loops: CDR1 SQVTM, CDR2 ANQGSEA. V was shortened by 3 bases and J by 2 bases, with 10 bases between the two germline ends. Original processing notes: For nucleated cells, counts were estimated from reference gene primer amplification. Repertoires were generated with immunoSEQ multiplex PCR, while TCRdb's copy carries only in-frame clones and drops some. V, J and clone size reflect that table, while D and trimming were determined from the DNA. The sample lists around 220,000 clones; roughly 76% were seen once. The clonotype originates from a human donor in a cohort sampled during active COVID-19. The V gene is TRBV29-1, the J gene TRBJ1-2; possibly TRBD1 for D (5 bases). The sequenced sample consisted of peripheral blood. The CDR3 DNA is TGCAGCGTTGACAGGGTGAGAAACTATGGCTACACCTTC. As protein: CSVDRVRNYGYTF.